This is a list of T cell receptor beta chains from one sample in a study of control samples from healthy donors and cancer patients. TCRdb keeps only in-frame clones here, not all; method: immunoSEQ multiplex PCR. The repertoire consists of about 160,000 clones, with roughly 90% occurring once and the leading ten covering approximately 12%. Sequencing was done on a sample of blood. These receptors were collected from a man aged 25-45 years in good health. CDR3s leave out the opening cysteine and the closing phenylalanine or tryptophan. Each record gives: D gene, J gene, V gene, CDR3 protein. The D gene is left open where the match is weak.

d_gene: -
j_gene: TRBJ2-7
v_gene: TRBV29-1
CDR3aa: SVGRRLSYEQY

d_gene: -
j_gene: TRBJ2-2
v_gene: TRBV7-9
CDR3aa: ASSPPQENTGELF

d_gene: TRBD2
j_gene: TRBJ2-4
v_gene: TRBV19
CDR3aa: ASSIRTSGGVSIQY

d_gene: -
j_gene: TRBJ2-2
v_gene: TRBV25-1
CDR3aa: ASSEYGGRSTGELF

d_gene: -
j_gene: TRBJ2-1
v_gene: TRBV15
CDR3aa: ATSRQTGAGNYNEQF

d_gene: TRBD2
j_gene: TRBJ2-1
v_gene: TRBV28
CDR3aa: ASSLTSGRQAYNEQF

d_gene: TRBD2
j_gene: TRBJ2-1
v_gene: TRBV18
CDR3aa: ASSLSGGSNEQF

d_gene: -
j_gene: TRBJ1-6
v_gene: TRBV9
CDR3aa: ASGGQGASSPLH

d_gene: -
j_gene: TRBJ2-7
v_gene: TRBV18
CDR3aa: ASSPKHLTVGPSYEQY

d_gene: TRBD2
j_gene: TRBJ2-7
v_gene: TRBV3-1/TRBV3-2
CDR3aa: ASSRLAGGPYEQY

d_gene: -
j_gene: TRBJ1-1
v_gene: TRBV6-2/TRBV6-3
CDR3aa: ASSYSRSGQGEPEAF

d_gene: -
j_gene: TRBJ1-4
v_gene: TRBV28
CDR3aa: ASSSWGDFNEKLF

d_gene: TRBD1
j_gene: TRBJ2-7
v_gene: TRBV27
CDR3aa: ASSPSPTGFEQY